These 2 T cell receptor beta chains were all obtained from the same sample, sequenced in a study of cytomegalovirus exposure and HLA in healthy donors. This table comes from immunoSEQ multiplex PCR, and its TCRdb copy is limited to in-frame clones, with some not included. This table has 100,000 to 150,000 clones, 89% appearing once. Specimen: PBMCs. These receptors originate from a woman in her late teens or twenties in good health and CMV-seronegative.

The CDR3 sequence: CASSYGGSSYNEQFF. The CDR3 nucleotides read TGTGCCAGCAGTTACGGCGGGAGCTCCTACAATGAGCAGTTCTTC. The chain combines TRBV6-6 with TRBJ2-1, with 7 bases aligning to TRBD2. Germline V CDR1 and CDR2: MNHNY, SVGAGI (reference sequence). J gave up 0 bases and V 2 bases, and 1 base lay outside the gene matches. The CDR3 is 15 residues long.

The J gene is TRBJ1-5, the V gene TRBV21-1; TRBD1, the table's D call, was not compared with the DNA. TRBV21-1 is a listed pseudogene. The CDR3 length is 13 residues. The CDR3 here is CASSNRFNQPQHF. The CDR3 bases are TGTGCCAGCAGCAACAGGTTCAATCAGCCCCAGCATTTT.